Listed below are T cell receptor beta chains from one sample, sequenced in a study of cytomegalovirus exposure and HLA in healthy donors. The assay was immunoSEQ multiplex PCR, and TCRdb's table has in-frame clones only and misses some. The repertoire holds about 82,000 clones, with around 83% as singletons. The source material was PBMCs. The receptors were gathered from a man between 65 and 85 years old in good health and CMV-seropositive. Each CDR3 is given with its conserved first and last residue. The order of the fields is CDR3 length, clone size, J gene, D gene, V gene, CDR3 DNA, CDR3 protein. The D gene is left open where the match is weak. Clone size is shown for a subset of rows, as once, few, many or a class of expanded clone.

13 | . | TRBJ1-1 | . | TRBV10-1 | TGCGCCAGCCAAAAAGCAGGGAACACTGAAGCTTTCTTT | CASQKAGNTEAFF
16 | . | TRBJ2-3 | TRBD2 | TRBV5-4 | TGTGCCAGCAGCTCTCGATCTAGCGGGAGAGGAGATACGCAGTATTTT | CASSSRSSGRGDTQYF
12 | . | TRBJ1-5 | . | TRBV25-1 | TGTGCCAGCAGTGACAGGGATCAGCCCCAGCATTTT | CASSDRDQPQHF
14 | . | TRBJ2-7 | . | TRBV2 | TGTGCCAGCAGTGATAAGGGGGGGCCCTACGAGCAGTACTTC | CASSDKGGPYEQYF
15 | once | TRBJ1-1 | . | TRBV6-5 | TGTGCCAGCAGTTACTCGGTCAGAAAGAACACTGAAGCTTTCTTT | CASSYSVRKNTEAFF
11 | . | TRBJ1-4 | . | TRBV6-6 | TGTGCCAGCAGTCATAATGAAAAACTGTTTTTT | CASSHNEKLFF
14 | . | TRBJ2-7 | TRBD2 | TRBV10-1 | TGCGCCAGCAGTGAGGTAGCGGGGCAGTACGAGCAGTACTTC | CASSEVAGQYEQYF
14 | . | TRBJ2-3 | TRBD2 | TRBV7-6 | TGTGCCAGCAGCGGGAGACTAGCTTCAGATACGCAGTATTTT | CASSGRLASDTQYF
16 | . | TRBJ1-2 | TRBD1 | TRBV7-2 | TGTGCCAGCAGCTTCGGGACAGGTGAAGCTAACTATGGCTACACCTTT | CASSFGTGEANYGYTF
15 | . | TRBJ2-1 | TRBD1 | TRBV27 | TGTGCCAGCAGTCCCGGGACAGGAGCCTACAATGAGCAGTTCTTC | CASSPGTGAYNEQFF
14 | . | TRBJ2-7 | TRBD1 | TRBV6-5 | TGTGCCAGCAGTCGGGACAGGGGGTCCTACGAGCAGTACTTC | CASSRDRGSYEQYF
13 | . | TRBJ2-1 | . | TRBV6-5 | TGTGCCAGCAGTTACTCCGGAGGCGGTGAGCAGTTCTTC | CASSYSGGGEQFF
14 | . | TRBJ2-7 | . | TRBV7-3 | TGTGCCAGCAGCTTAGATGGGACATCCCACGAGCAGTACTTC | CASSLDGTSHEQYF
15 | . | TRBJ2-7 | TRBD1 | TRBV13 | TGTGCCAGCAGCCCTCCGGGACAGGGCTCCTACGAGCAGTACTTC | CASSPPGQGSYEQYF
15 | few | TRBJ2-7 | . | TRBV19 | TGTGCCAGTAGTATTCGGGGACTGGCGGGTTACGAGCAGTACTTC | CASSIRGLAGYEQYF
18 | . | TRBJ2-7 | TRBD1 | TRBV5-1 | TGCGCCAGCAGCCTCGATGGGGACAGCCCTATCTACTCCTACGAGCAGTACTTC | CASSLDGDSPIYSYEQYF
16 | . | TRBJ2-7 | TRBD2 | TRBV11-2 | TGTGCCAGCAGCCCCAGAGTAATAGCGGGAGGGGGGGAGCAGTACTTC | CASSPRVIAGGGEQYF
13 | once | TRBJ2-2 | . | TRBV7-8 | TGTGCCAGCAGCCCTACGGTGTTCGGGGAGCTGTTTTTT | CASSPTVFGELFF
15 | . | TRBJ2-7 | TRBD2 | TRBV7-2 | TGTGCCAGCAGCGAAACCCTAGCGGCGTACTACGAGCAGTACTTC | CASSETLAAYYEQYF
15 | . | TRBJ2-3 | TRBD2 | TRBV30 | TGTGCCTGGAGTGTAGGGCTAGCGGGTGTGGATACGCAGTATTTT | CAWSVGLAGVDTQYF
14 | . | TRBJ2-2 | TRBD1 | TRBV6-5 | TGTGCCAGCCGACGGACAGGGAACACCGGGGAGCTGTTTTTT | CASRRTGNTGELFF
13 | . | TRBJ2-1 | TRBD1 | TRBV7-8 | TGTGCCAGCAGCTTAGGGGACAGGGGTGAGCAGTTCTTC | CASSLGDRGEQFF
14 | few | TRBJ2-3 | TRBD1 | TRBV5-1 | TGCGCCAGCAGCACAGGGGCACCGGCAGATACGCAGTATTTT | CASSTGAPADTQYF
16 | . | TRBJ2-1 | . | TRBV19 | TGTGCCAGTAGTGCCCCCGGGAGCGAAAAGGGCAATGGGCAGTTCTTC | CASSAPGSEKGNGQFF
12 | . | TRBJ2-5 | . | TRBV28 | TGTGCCAGCAACCAGGCTTTAGAGACCCAGTACTTC | CASNQALETQYF
15 | . | TRBJ2-4 | . | TRBV7-2 | TGTGCCAGCAGCTCACCGGGACACGGGTTAAACATTCAGTACTTC | CASSSPGHGLNIQYF